This entry lists 13 T cell receptor beta chains sequenced from one sample in a study of blood T cell repertoires in COVID-19 (dated by TCRdb to 2020 to 2021). Library preparation was by the immunoSEQ multiplex PCR assay. Here the immuneACCESS table is served through TCRdb, limited to in-frame sequences with V and J called. Missing clones are a known gap in these copies; in checked studies unresolved V genes cover under half, and the rest lacks a known reason. Within this sample are approximately 68,000 clones, with 70% to 85% of them counted one time only. The ten largest make up 9.8% of the sample. The sample comprised peripheral blood. The origin of the receptors is a woman aged 45-60 years with acute or convalescent COVID-19.

This clone was counted only a few times. The chain uses TRBV19 and TRBJ1-1; D ambiguous. Germline loops: CDR1 LNHDA, CDR2 SQIVND (reference sequence). This CDR3 has 12 residues. The V gene lost 5 bases and the J gene lost 7 bases, with 11 bases spanning the gap. CDR3 protein: CASSGQAYEAFF. CDR3 bases: TGTGCCAGTAGTGGGCAGGCTTATGAAGCTTTCTTT.

In DNA, the CDR3 is TGTGCCAGCAGTCGCCCCAGGGGTGGCCTTGAGGAGCAGTACTTC. Translated, it gives CASSRPRGGLEEQYF. V is TRBV28 and J is TRBJ2-7; TRBD1 is a possible D gene (6 bases). Germline values: CDR1 MDHEN, CDR2 SYDVKM. Trimming pared 5 bases from V and 7 bases from J, leaving 21 bases between. The CDR3 extends over 15 amino acids.

This chain connects TRBV4-1 to TRBJ2-7; tentative D call: TRBD1 (6 bases). The CDR3 is 17 residues long. From germline, CDR1 is MGHRA and CDR2 YSYEKL. Trimming removed 4 bases from V and 0 bases from J, with 19 bases in between. In DNA form, the CDR3 reads TGCGCCAGCAGCCCCGGACAGCTCAGAGACTTCTCCTACGAGCAGTACTTC. Translation: CASSPGQLRDFSYEQYF.

The rearrangement joins TRBV5-1 to TRBJ2-2, with D maybe TRBD1 (5 bases). This CDR3 has 15 residues. CDR1 is SGHRS, CDR2 YFSETQ, per germline. V lost 3 bases and J 7 bases, leaving 16 bases between the germline ends. The CDR3 DNA reads as TGCGCCAGCAGCTCGCAGGGTGAGGCGGTCGGGGAGCTGTTTTTT. The encoded protein is CASSSQGEAVGELFF.

This clone was observed a single time. The J gene is TRBJ1-6, the V gene TRBV30; D is unresolved. CDR3 size: 13 residues. With 0 bases removed from V and 7 bases from J, the gap between germline ends came to 7 bases. Germline CDR1 reads GTSNPN; CDR2 reads SVGIG (reference sequence). The CDR3 spells CAWSVAANSPLHF. The CDR3 coding sequence is TGTGCCTGGAGTGTCGCGGCCAATTCACCCCTCCACTTT.

This clone is a singleton in its sample. This sequence joins TRBV6-5 and TRBJ1-1; unclear D gene. The CDR3 loop spans 10 amino acids. Germline CDR1 MNHEY, CDR2 SVGAGI. Between the trimmed V and J ends, which lost 9 bases and 5 bases, there was a span of 7 bases. The DNA of the CDR3 is TGTGCCAGTTCGGTGACTGAAGCTTTCTTT. Its translation is CASSVTEAFF.

V and J are TRBV6-2 or TRBV6-3 and TRBJ2-3; D is possibly TRBD1 (5 bases). The germline V gene encodes CDR1 MNHEY and CDR2 SVGEGT. The V gene lost 0 bases and the J gene lost 3 bases, with 10 bases spanning the gap. The CDR3 loop spans 15 amino acids. The DNA for the CDR3 is TGTGCCAGCAGTTACTCCAGGGAAAGGACAGATACGCAGTATTTT. It is translated as CASSYSRERTDTQYF.

In this sample, this clone turned up a few times. The gene calls are TRBV3-1 (or the pseudogene TRBV3-2) and TRBJ1-1; TRBD1 matches at 10 bases. Germline lookup yields CDR1 LGHDT and CDR2 YNNKEL (reference sequence). The CDR3 is 15 residues long. Germline trimming cut 4 bases from V and 6 bases from J; bases unmatched to any gene: 8. The DNA for the CDR3 is TGTGCCAGCAGCCCCCAGACAGGGGGCGCCTCTGAAGCTTTCTTT. Protein product: CASSPQTGGASEAFF.

The chain recombines TRBV29-1 with TRBJ2-7; possibly TRBD2 for D (7 bases). The V gene's germline CDR1 is SQVTM and CDR2 ANQGSEA. The CDR3 consists of 15 residues. Deletions cut 6 bases from V and 0 bases from J, with 18 bases between. Here the CDR3 DNA reads TGCAGCGTCCGGGGGGCGCGCTCGAGCTCCTACGAGCAGTACTTC. Translating gives CSVRGARSSSYEQYF.

The chain uses TRBV2 and TRBJ1-2; maybe TRBD1 (6 bases). This CDR3 contains 14 residues. Per the germline V gene, CDR1 is SNHLY and CDR2 is FYNNEI. Trimming left V 6 bases short and J 5 bases short, with 16 bases between. CDR3 nucleotides: TGTGCCAGCAGAGAACGGACAGAAGGTTATGGCTACACCTTC. Residues: CASRERTEGYGYTF.

The CDR3 DNA is TGTGCCAGCAGTTACGCTAGGGGCCAGAACACTGAAGCTTTCTTT. This encodes CASSYARGQNTEAFF. The chain employs TRBV6-6 and TRBJ1-1, with D perhaps matching TRBD1 (5 bases). The CDR3 runs 15 residues. V lost 2 bases to trimming and J lost 1 base, with 11 bases between them. The germline V gene encodes CDR1 MNHNY and CDR2 SVGAGI (reference sequence).

The chain joins TRBV11-3 to TRBJ1-1; TRBD1 matches at 11 bases. Germline trimming cut 5 bases from V and 4 bases from J; bases unmatched to any gene: 6. This CDR3 has 15 amino acids. Germline lookup yields CDR1 SGHNT and CDR2 YENEEA. In nucleotides, the CDR3 is TGTGCCAGCAGCATAGGCGGGACAGGGGGCACTGAAGCTTTCTTT. Translated, it gives CASSIGGTGGTEAFF. The variable domain in full, with the rest retrieved from reference TRBV11-3 and TRBJ1-1, is EAGVVQSPRYKIIEKKQPVAFWCNPISGHNTLYWYLQNLGQGPELLIRYENEEAVDDSQLPKDRFSAERLKGVDSTLKIQPAELGDSAVYLCASSIGGTGGTEAFFGQGTRLTVV.

This clone was observed once. The V and J genes are TRBV6-7 and TRBJ2-2; D possibly corresponds to TRBD2 (6 bases). TRBV6-7 is an ORF; its function is uncertain. V lost 5 bases to trimming and J lost 1 base, with 8 bases between them. The CDR3 is 14 residues long. CDR3 region: CASSTGGNTGELFF. CDR3 bases: TGTGCCAGCAGTACCGGGGGGAACACCGGGGAGCTGTTTTTT.